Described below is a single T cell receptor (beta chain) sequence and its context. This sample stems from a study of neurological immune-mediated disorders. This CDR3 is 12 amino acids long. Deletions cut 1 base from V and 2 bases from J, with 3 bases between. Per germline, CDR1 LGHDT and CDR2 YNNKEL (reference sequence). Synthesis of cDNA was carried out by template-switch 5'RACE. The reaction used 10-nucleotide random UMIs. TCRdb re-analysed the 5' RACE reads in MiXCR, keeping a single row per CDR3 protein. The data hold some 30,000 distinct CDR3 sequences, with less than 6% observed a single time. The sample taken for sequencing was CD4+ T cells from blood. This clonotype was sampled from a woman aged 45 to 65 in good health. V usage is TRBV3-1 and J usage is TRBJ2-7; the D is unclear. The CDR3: CASSQVAYEQYF. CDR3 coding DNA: TGTGCCAGCAGCCAAGTAGCCTACGAGCAGTACTTC.